The clone carrying this T cell receptor beta chain was seen more than once but under ten times. The target antigen is unknown. TCRdb processed the multiplex PCR reads anew with MiXCR; each CDR3 protein has one entry. Found here are 150,000 to 250,000 distinct CDR3 sequences, around a third of them singletons; the top ten hold 4.3%. This specimen comes from a study of breast tumors, draining lymph nodes, adjacent tissues. Notes on the study in general: Tumors had less TCR diversity than lymph nodes, more than nontumor tissue.

There are 18 residues in the CDR3. Germline values: CDR1 SGHRS, CDR2 YFSETQ. The junction had 12 bases not matched to a gene; V was cut back by 0 bases and J by 1 base. Samples came from axillary lymph nodes draining the breast cancer. This TCR was recovered from a female donor with breast cancer. Some clones in this sample may be carry-over from other donors' samples. The chain joins TRBV5-1 to TRBJ1-1, with 7 bases aligning to TRBD1. Sequenced: axillary lymph node tissue. The CDR3: CASSLAGGRATGNTEAFF. CDR3 sequence (DNA): TGCGCCAGCAGCTTGGCAGGGGGGAGGGCGACCGGGAACACTGAAGCTTTCTTT. Supplemented by reference TRBV5-1 and TRBJ1-1, the full variable domain reads KAGVTQTPRYLIKTRGQQVTLSCSPISGHRSVSWYQQTPGQGLQFLFEYFSETQRNKGNFPGRFSGRQFSNSRSEMNVSTLELGDSALYLCASSLAGGRATGNTEAFFGQGTRLTVV.